One and the same sample provided the 30 T cell receptor beta chains below, sequenced in a study of shared clonotypes between healthy human individuals (TCRdb year 2020). Libraries were prepared through the immunoSEQ multiplex PCR assay. The clones in this table, taken by TCRdb from immuneACCESS, are in-frame only. Not every clone is retained; where verified, under half of the shortfall comes from an unresolved V gene, and the cause of the rest is unknown. This sample holds about 110,000 clones; around 68% were observed only once. In total, the top ten clones hold approximately 25% of the sample. Sequencing was carried out using memory CD8+ T cells sorted from blood. In light of the paper, this sample's cell subset or site label describes: CD45RO+ cells pooled with CCR7-negative TemRA cells. Receptors were obtained from a woman under 40 in good health.

The gene calls are TRBV19 and TRBJ1-1, with D tentatively TRBD1 (5 bases). Trimming shortened V by 3 bases and J by 2 bases, and 7 bases separated the two germline ends. In germline, CDR1 is LNHDA, CDR2 SQIVND (reference sequence). This CDR3 has 13 amino acids. CDR3: CASSIQGNTEAFF. The CDR3 nucleotides are TGTGCCAGTAGTATTCAGGGAAACACTGAAGCTTTCTTT. The full variable domain, rest sourced from reference TRBV19 and TRBJ1-1, is DGGITQSPKYLFRKEGQNVTLSCEQNLNHDAMYWYRQDPGQGLRLIYYSQIVNDFQKGDIAEGYSVSREKKESFPLTVTSAQKNPTAFYLCASSIQGNTEAFFGQGTRLTVV.

V is TRBV5-4 and J is TRBJ2-1, with 7 bases identical to TRBD2. The CDR3 loop spans 15 amino acids. V shed 4 bases, J shed 5 bases, and the junction held 9 bases outside the gene matches. The V gene's germline CDR1 is SGHNT and CDR2 YYREEE (reference sequence). The CDR3 loop is CASSPTSAGDNEQFF. The CDR3, as DNA: TGTGCCAGCAGCCCAACTAGCGCAGGTGACAATGAGCAGTTCTTC.

This clone was picked up a small number of times. The chain joins TRBV7-8 to TRBJ2-1, with 10 bases fitting TRBD2. Germline CDR1 SGHVS, CDR2 FQNEAQ. The CDR3 runs 15 residues. V was clipped by 6 bases and J by 8 bases; unmatched bases: 10. The DNA for the CDR3 is TGTGCCAGCAGTAATGTAGCGGGAGGAGAGGATGAGCAGTTCTTC. It encodes CASSNVAGGEDEQFF.

This rearrangement joins TRBV5-6 to TRBJ2-7, with a tentative D call TRBD2 (6 bases). Trimming took 0 bases from V and 5 from J, leaving 18 bases between them. This CDR3 region has 16 residues. Germline V gene data show CDR1 as SGHDT and CDR2 as YYEEEE. CDR3 region: CASSLELGGGPDEQYF. In nucleotides, the CDR3 is TGTGCCAGCAGCTTGGAGTTGGGGGGAGGCCCCGACGAGCAGTACTTC.

This clone was detected a few times. The chain combines TRBV6-5 with TRBJ2-5; TRBD2 agrees at 7 bases. Germline CDR1 is MNHEY and CDR2 is SVGAGI. Unmatched junction bases numbered 7, after V lost 1 base and J lost 5 bases. This CDR3 has 15 residues. CDR3 DNA sequence: TGTGCCAGCAGTTACTGGGGAGGGGCAATGGAGACCCAGTACTTC. Amino acids: CASSYWGGAMETQYF.

This clone has only a few counts. V gene TRBV9 combines with J gene TRBJ2-3; D gene unclear. This CDR3 has 16 residues. Germline-derived CDR1 and CDR2 are SGDLS and YYNGEE. V lost 4 bases and J 6 bases, leaving 21 bases between the germline ends. This chain's CDR3 is CASSSHMGLAADTQYF. CDR3 nucleotides: TGTGCCAGCAGCTCCCATATGGGGTTGGCGGCGGATACGCAGTATTTT.

This chain uses TRBV27 with TRBJ2-7; 8 bases map to TRBD2. V lost 1 base to trimming and J lost 4 bases; unmatched junction nucleotides: 6. The V gene's germline CDR1 is MNHEY and CDR2 SMNVEV (reference sequence). This CDR3 spans 15 amino acids. The CDR3 nucleotides read TGTGCCAGCAGTTTATTGGAGCGGGGGCCGTACGAGCAGTACTTC. As protein: CASSLLERGPYEQYF.

The gene calls are TRBV11-2 and TRBJ2-7; D not resolved. Germline V gene sequence: CDR1 SGHAT, CDR2 FQNNGV. There are 13 residues in the CDR3. Trimming cost V 0 bases and J 0 bases, with 3 bases left between them. The CDR3 nucleotides read TGTGCCAGCAGCTTAGACACCTCCTACGAGCAGTACTTC. This translates into CASSLDTSYEQYF.

This clone occurred a few times. This rearrangement joins TRBV27 to TRBJ1-1; a possible D gene is TRBD1 (5 bases). Trimming shortened V by 5 bases and J by 4 bases, and 14 bases separated the two germline ends. The CDR3 runs to 14 residues. The germline V gene has CDR1 MNHEY and CDR2 SMNVEV (reference sequence). The CDR3 coding sequence is TGTGCCAGCAGTACAAGGGGTGGAAGCACTGAAGCTTTCTTT. Translation: CASSTRGGSTEAFF.

The J gene is TRBJ2-7, the V gene TRBV6-1; D unclear. V was shortened by 3 bases and J by 1 base, with 10 bases between the two germline ends. This CDR3 spans 14 amino acids. Germline lookup yields CDR1 MNHNS and CDR2 SASEGT. The CDR3 reads CASSDLASSYEQYF. In DNA, the CDR3 is TGTGCCAGCAGTGATCTGGCATCATCCTACGAGCAGTACTTC.

V is TRBV6-1 and J is TRBJ2-2; D uncertain. The CDR3 loop spans 13 amino acids. Between the trimmed V and J ends, which lost 7 bases and 3 bases, there was a span of 9 bases. Germline V gene lookup returns CDR1 MNHNS and CDR2 SASEGT. The chain's CDR3 is CASTRSDTGELFF. As DNA, the CDR3 is TGTGCCAGCACGCGGAGCGACACCGGGGAGCTGTTTTTT.

The rearrangement joins TRBV2 to TRBJ2-7, with a weak D call TRBD1 (5 bases). Trimming stripped 6 bases from V and 2 bases from J, with 11 bases between. The CDR3 length is 13 residues. From germline, CDR1 is SNHLY and CDR2 FYNNEI. The CDR3 DNA is TGTGCCAGCAGCCCACAGGAGACCTACGAGCAGTACTTC. Its protein product is CASSPQETYEQYF.

This sequence joins TRBV29-1 and TRBJ2-5; 9 bases match TRBD1. The CDR3 is made up of 14 amino acids. CDR1 and CDR2 (germline): SQVTM, ANQGSEA. V dropped 7 bases and J dropped 2; count of bases not matched to a gene: 8. The chain's CDR3 is CSADRDREQETQYF. The CDR3 coding sequence is TGCAGCGCGGACCGGGACAGGGAACAAGAGACCCAGTACTTC.

The rearrangement uses TRBV28 and TRBJ2-1, with D perhaps matching TRBD1 (5 bases). The CDR3 is 13 amino acids. The germline V gene encodes CDR1 MDHEN and CDR2 SYDVKM. The V gene lost 3 bases and the J gene lost 5 bases, with 8 bases spanning the gap. As DNA, the CDR3 is TGTGCCAGCAGTTTTACAGGTGACAATGAGCAGTTCTTC. Its translation: CASSFTGDNEQFF. Complete variable domain (other parts from reference TRBV28 and TRBJ2-1): DVKVTQSSRYLVKRTGEKVFLECVQDMDHENMFWYRQDPGLGLRLIYFSYDVKMKEKGDIPEGYSVSREKKERFSLILESASTNQTSMYLCASSFTGDNEQFFGPGTRLTVL.

This sequence joins TRBV5-1 and TRBJ2-3, with D tentatively TRBD2 (5 bases). Between the trimmed V and J ends, which lost 0 bases and 3 bases, there was a span of 23 bases. Germline V gene sequence: CDR1 SGHRS, CDR2 YFSETQ. This CDR3 has 19 amino acids. CDR3 DNA: TGCGCCAGCAGCTTGGAGGTGTGTGGGTTGGGCAGGAGGACAGATACGCAGTATTTT. This gives the protein CASSLEVCGLGRRTDTQYF.

The gene calls are TRBV28 and TRBJ2-7; D remains ambiguous. V lost 3 bases to trimming and J lost 5 bases, with 8 bases between them. Germline CDR1 MDHEN, CDR2 SYDVKM. This CDR3 is 12 amino acids long. DNA of the CDR3: TGTGCCAGCAGTTTTGGGTGGAACGAGCAGTACTTC. Protein: CASSFGWNEQYF. The full variable domain, its missing parts supplied by reference TRBV28 and TRBJ2-7, is DVKVTQSSRYLVKRTGEKVFLECVQDMDHENMFWYRQDPGLGLRLIYFSYDVKMKEKGDIPEGYSVSREKKERFSLILESASTNQTSMYLCASSFGWNEQYFGPGTRLTVT.

This clone showed up just once. This sequence joins TRBV28 and TRBJ2-1; 9 nucleotides line up with TRBD1. V lost 3 bases, J lost 4 bases, and 7 bases stayed unmatched. The CDR3 totals 16 residues. CDR1 and CDR2 from the germline V gene are MDHEN and SYDVKM. The CDR3 region has the DNA TGTGCCAGCAGTTTGTGGGACAGGGATTTTTACAATGAGCAGTTCTTC. This translates into CASSLWDRDFYNEQFF.

The genes are TRBV11-1 and TRBJ2-1; the D is unclear. With 4 bases removed from V and 8 bases from J, the gap between germline ends came to 9 bases. Germline V gives CDR1 SGHAT, CDR2 FQDESV (reference sequence). There are 12 residues in the CDR3. The CDR3 spells CASSSRTDEQFF. For the CDR3, the DNA is TGTGCCAGCAGCTCCCGGACGGATGAGCAGTTCTTC.

This clone was found a few times. The chain employs TRBV7-6 and TRBJ2-7; a weak D match, TRBD2 (6 bases). V lost 5 bases and J lost 2, with 13 bases in between. CDR1 and CDR2 (germline): SGHVS, FNYEAQ. This CDR3 is 14 amino acids long. The DNA for the CDR3 is TGTGCCAGCAGCCCCGGAGGGTTGACCTACGAGCAGTACTTC. This gives the protein CASSPGGLTYEQYF. Full variable domain (missing parts from reference TRBV7-6 and TRBJ2-7): GAGVSQSPRYKVTKRGQDVALRCDPISGHVSLYWYRQALGQGPEFLTYFNYEAQQDKSGLPNDRFSAERPEGSISTLTIQRTEQRDSAMYRCASSPGGLTYEQYFGPGTRLTVT.

The chain couples TRBV5-5 to TRBJ2-7, with D perhaps given as TRBD1 or TRBD2 (5 bases each). CDR3 length: 14 amino acids. CDR1 SGHKS and CDR2 YYEKEE come from the germline V gene (reference sequence). The V end was cut by 7 bases, the J end by 2 bases, with 16 bases between. The CDR3 DNA is TGTGCCAGCCCTAATTCCGGGGCCACCTACGAGCAGTACTTC. Its protein is CASPNSGATYEQYF.

There are many counts of this clone. CDR3 sequence: CASSWGVDGYTF. CDR3 sequence (DNA): TGTGCCAGCAGCTGGGGGGTCGATGGCTACACCTTC. The rearrangement links TRBV7-9 to TRBJ1-2, with D perhaps TRBD1 (5 bases). The V gene's germline CDR1 is SEHNR and CDR2 FQNEAQ (reference sequence). The CDR3 has 12 residues. Trimming left V 4 bases short and J 6 bases short, with 9 bases between.

The chain combines TRBV11-2 with TRBJ2-5; no reliable D call. The CDR3 contains 14 residues. Germline values: CDR1 SGHAT, CDR2 FQNNGV. Trimming stripped 2 bases from V and 5 bases from J, with 12 bases between. The CDR3 bases are TGTGCCAGCAGCTTATTTATATTAACGGAGACCCAGTACTTC. The encoded protein is CASSLFILTETQYF.

The V and J genes are TRBV28 and TRBJ1-1; unclear D gene. The CDR3 totals 16 residues. Per germline, CDR1 MDHEN and CDR2 SYDVKM. Trimming pared 7 bases from V and 0 bases from J, leaving 18 bases between. The CDR3 bases are TGTGCCAGCACCACAGAACAATGGGTTATGAACACTGAAGCTTTCTTT. Residues: CASTTEQWVMNTEAFF.

The gene calls are TRBV15 and TRBJ1-6; the D gene is possibly TRBD1 (5 bases). CDR1 and CDR2 (germline): LNHNV, YYDKDF (reference sequence). Trimming cost V 0 bases and J 4 bases, with 7 bases left between them. CDR3 size: 15 residues. The chain's CDR3 is CATSRDRGYNSPLHF. The CDR3 nucleotides read TGTGCCACCAGCAGAGACCGGGGGTATAATTCACCCCTCCACTTT.

This clone was seen at least ten times. The rearrangement uses TRBV13 and TRBJ2-7; 7 nucleotides match TRBD2. The CDR3 is 16 residues long. V gave up 2 bases and J gave up 6 bases; unmatched junction bases: 13. Germline V gives CDR1 PRHDT, CDR2 FYEKMQ (reference sequence). The CDR3 region has the DNA TGTGCCAGCAGCTTACTTGCGGGAGTAGGGGTGGGCGAGCAGTACTTC. Its protein product is CASSLLAGVGVGEQYF.

The V gene is TRBV7-9, the J gene TRBJ2-7; the match to TRBD2 covers 10 bases. CDR1 is SEHNR, CDR2 FQNEAQ, per germline (reference sequence). The CDR3 covers 15 residues. The V gene end was trimmed by 4 bases and the J gene end by 1 base; junction bases not matched to a gene: 4. The CDR3 loop is CASSYLAGGSYEQYF. The CDR3, as DNA: TGTGCCAGCAGCTACTTAGCGGGAGGATCCTACGAGCAGTACTTC. Supplemented by reference TRBV7-9 and TRBJ2-7, the full variable domain reads DTGVSQNPRHKITKRGQNVTFRCDPISEHNRLYWYRQTLGQGPEFLTYFQNEAQLEKSRLLSDRFSAERPKGSFSTLEIQRTEQGDSAMYLCASSYLAGGSYEQYFGPGTRLTVT.

As for this clone: Other DNA sequences within the sample encode an identical CDR3. This chain uses TRBV5-4 with TRBJ1-1; D is unclear. Trimming cost V 2 bases and J 2 bases, with 1 base left between them. The length of the CDR3 is 11 residues. Germline CDR1 reads SGHNT; CDR2 reads YYREEE (reference sequence). The CDR3 region has the DNA TGTGCCAGCAGCTTAAACACTGAAGCTTTCTTT. Protein sequence: CASSLNTEAFF.

The V gene is TRBV4-1, the J gene TRBJ2-7; TRBD2 matches 14 bases. The CDR3 has 16 amino acids. V lost 5 bases, J lost 9 bases, and 12 bases stayed unmatched. Per germline, CDR1 MGHRA and CDR2 YSYEKL. The CDR3 sequence is CASSYTAGTSGRVQYF. The CDR3 bases are TGCGCCAGCAGCTATACGGCCGGGACTAGCGGGAGAGTGCAGTACTTC.

The chain couples TRBV2 to TRBJ2-7, with 7 positions matching TRBD2. V shed 10 bases, J shed 4 bases, and the junction held 7 bases outside the gene matches. The CDR3 consists of 12 residues. CDR1 is SNHLY and CDR2 is FYNNEI in the germline V gene. The CDR3 DNA is TGTGCCACCTCCGGGACTAAGTACGAGCAGTACTTC. As protein: CATSGTKYEQYF.

The chain is built from TRBV13 and TRBJ2-7, with TRBD1 identical over 9 bases. The CDR3 runs to 14 residues. Germline CDR1 reads PRHDT; CDR2 reads FYEKMQ (reference sequence). Germline trimming cut 5 bases from V and 4 bases from J; bases unmatched to any gene: 6. CDR3 sequence (DNA): TGTGCCAGCAGCCTCCGGGACAGGGAATACGAGCAGTACTTC. This encodes CASSLRDREYEQYF.